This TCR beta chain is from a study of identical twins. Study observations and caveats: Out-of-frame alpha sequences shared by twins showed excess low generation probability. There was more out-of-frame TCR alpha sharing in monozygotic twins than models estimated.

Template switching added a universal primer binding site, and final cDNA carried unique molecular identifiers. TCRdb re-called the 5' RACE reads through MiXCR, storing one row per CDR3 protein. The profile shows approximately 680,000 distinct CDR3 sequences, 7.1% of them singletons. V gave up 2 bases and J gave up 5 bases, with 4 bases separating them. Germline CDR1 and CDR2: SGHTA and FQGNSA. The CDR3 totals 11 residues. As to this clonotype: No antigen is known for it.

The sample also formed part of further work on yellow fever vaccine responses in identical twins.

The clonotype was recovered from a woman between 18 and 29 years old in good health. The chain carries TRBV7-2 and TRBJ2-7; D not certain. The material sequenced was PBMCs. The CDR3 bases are TGTGCCAGCAGCTTACTCGACGAGCAGTACTTC. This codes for CASSLLDEQYF.